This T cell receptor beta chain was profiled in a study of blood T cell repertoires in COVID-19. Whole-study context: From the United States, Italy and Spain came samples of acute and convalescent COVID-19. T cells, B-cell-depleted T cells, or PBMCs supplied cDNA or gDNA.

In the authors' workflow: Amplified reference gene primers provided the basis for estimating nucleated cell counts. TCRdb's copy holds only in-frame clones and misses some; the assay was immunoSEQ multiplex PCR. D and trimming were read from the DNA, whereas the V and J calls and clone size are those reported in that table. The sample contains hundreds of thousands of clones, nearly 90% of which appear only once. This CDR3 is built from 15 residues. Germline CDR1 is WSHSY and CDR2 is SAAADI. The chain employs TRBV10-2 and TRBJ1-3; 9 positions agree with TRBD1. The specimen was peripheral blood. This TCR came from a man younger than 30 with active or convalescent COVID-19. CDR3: CALQEDRGSGNTIYF. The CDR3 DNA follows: TGCGCGTTACAAGAAGACAGGGGGTCTGGAAACACCATATATTTT.